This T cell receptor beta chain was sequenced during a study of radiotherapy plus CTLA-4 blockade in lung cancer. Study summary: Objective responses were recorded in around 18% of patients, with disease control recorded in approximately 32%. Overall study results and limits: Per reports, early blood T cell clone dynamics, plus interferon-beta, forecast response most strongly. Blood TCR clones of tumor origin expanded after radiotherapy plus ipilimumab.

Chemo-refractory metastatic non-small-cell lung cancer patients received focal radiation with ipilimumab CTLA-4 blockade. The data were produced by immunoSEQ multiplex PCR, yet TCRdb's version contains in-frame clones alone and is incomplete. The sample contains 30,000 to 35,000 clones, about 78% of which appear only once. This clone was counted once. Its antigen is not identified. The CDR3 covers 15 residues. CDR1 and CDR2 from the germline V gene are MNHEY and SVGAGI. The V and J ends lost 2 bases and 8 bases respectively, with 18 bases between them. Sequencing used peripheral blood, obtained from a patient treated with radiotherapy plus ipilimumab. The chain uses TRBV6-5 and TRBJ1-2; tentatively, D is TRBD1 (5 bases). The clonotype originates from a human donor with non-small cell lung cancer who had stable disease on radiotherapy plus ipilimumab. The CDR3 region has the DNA TGTGCCAGCAGTTACCCCGGGGGGGTTGGTGGCGGCTACACCTTC. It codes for CASSYPGGVGGGYTF.